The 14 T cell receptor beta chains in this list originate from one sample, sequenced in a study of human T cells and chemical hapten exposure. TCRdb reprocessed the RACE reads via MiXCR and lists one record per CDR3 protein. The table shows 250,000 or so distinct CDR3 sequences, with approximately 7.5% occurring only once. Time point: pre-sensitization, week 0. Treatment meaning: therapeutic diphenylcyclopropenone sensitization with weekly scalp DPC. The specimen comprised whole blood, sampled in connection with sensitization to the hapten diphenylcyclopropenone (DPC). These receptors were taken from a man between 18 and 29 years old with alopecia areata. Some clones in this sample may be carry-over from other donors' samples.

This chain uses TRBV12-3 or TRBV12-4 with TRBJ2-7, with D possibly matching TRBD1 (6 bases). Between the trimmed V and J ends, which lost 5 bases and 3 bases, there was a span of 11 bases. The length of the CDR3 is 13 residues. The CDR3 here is CASSHRDFYEQYF. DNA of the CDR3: TGTGCCAGCAGTCACAGGGATTTCTACGAGCAGTACTTC.

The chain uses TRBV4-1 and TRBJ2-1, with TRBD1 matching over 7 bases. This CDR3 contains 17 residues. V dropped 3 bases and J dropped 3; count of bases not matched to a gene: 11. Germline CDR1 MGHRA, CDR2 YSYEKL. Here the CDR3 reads CASSHLPGGAIYNEQFF. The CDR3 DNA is TGCGCCAGCAGCCACCTTCCAGGGGGTGCTATCTACAATGAGCAGTTCTTC.

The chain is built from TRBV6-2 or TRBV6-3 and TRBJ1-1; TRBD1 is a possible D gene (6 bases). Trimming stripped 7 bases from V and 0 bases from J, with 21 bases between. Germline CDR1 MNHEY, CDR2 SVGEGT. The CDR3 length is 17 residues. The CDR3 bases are TGTGCCAGCACCCCCCGTGGACAGTTCTCCATGAACACTGAAGCTTTCTTT. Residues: CASTPRGQFSMNTEAFF.

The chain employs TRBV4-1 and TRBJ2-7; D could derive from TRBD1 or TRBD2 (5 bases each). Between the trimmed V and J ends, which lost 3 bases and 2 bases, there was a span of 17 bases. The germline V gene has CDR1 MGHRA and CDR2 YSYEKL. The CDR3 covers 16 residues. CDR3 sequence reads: CASSQSARDGAYEQYF. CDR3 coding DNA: TGCGCCAGCAGCCAGTCCGCACGGGACGGCGCCTACGAGCAGTACTTC.

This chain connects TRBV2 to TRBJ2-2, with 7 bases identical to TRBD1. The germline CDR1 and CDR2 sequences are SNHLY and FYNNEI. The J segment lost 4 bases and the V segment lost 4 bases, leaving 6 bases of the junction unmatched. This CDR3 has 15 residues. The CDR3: CASSGTGSSTGELFF. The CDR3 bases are TGTGCCAGCAGTGGGACAGGCTCCAGCACCGGGGAGCTGTTTTTT.

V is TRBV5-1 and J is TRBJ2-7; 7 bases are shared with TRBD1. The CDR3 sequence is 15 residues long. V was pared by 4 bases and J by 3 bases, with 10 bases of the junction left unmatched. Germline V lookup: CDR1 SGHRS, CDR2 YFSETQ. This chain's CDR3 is CASSSRTGDYYEQYF. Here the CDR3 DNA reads TGCGCCAGCAGCAGCCGGACAGGTGATTACTACGAGCAGTACTTC.

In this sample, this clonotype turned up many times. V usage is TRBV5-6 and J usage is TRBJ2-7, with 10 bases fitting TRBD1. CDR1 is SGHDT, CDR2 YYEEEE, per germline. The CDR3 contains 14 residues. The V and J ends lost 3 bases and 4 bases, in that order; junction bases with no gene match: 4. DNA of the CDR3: TGTGCCAGCAGCTGGAGGACAGGGGGGTACGAGCAGTACTTC. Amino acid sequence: CASSWRTGGYEQYF.

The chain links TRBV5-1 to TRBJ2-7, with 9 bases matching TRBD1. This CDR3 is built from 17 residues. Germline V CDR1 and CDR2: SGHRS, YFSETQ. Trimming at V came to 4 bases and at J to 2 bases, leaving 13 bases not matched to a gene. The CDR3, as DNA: TGCGCCAGCAGCCCGGGGACAGGGAGTCACATAGCCTACGAGCAGTACGTC. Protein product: CASSPGTGSHIAYEQYV.

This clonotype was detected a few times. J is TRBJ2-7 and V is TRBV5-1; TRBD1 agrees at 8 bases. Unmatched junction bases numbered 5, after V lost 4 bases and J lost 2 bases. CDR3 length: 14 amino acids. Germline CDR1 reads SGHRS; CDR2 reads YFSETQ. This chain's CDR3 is CASSPTGEAYEQYF. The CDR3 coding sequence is TGCGCCAGCAGCCCGACAGGGGAAGCCTACGAGCAGTACTTC.

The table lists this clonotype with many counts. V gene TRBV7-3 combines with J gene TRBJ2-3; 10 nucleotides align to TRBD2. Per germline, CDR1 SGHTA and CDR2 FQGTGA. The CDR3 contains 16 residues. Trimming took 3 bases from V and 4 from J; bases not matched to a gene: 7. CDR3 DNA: TGTGCCAGCAGCTTCGAACTAGCGGGGCCCCCAGATACGCAGTATTTT. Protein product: CASSFELAGPPDTQYF.

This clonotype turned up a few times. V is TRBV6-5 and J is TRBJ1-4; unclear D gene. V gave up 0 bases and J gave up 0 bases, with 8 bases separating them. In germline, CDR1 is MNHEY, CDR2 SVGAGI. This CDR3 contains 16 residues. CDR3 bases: TGTGCCAGCAGTTACTCAGGGTACTCAACTAATGAAAAACTGTTTTTT. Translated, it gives CASSYSGYSTNEKLFF.

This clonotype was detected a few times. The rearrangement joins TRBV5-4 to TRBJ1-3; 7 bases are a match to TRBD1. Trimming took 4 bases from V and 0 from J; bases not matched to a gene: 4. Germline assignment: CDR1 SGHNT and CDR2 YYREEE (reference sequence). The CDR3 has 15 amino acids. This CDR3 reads CASSRDSTSGNTIYF. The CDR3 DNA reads TGTGCCAGCAGCCGGGACAGTACCTCTGGAAACACCATATATTTT.

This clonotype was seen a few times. The CDR3 nucleotides are TGTGCCAGCAGTTTGGCCCGCAAGACCCCCCACGAGCAGTACTTC. It yields the protein CASSLARKTPHEQYF. This chain links TRBV28 with TRBJ2-7; no definite D call. The ends were cut back, 3 bases at V and 5 bases at J, with 17 bases in the middle. The CDR3 covers 15 residues. Germline V gene sequence: CDR1 MDHEN, CDR2 SYDVKM.

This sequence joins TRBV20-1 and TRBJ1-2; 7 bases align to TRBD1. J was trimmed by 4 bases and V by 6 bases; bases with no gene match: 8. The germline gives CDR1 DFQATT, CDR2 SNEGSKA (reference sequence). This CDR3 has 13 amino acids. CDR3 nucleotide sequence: TGCAGTGCCAGGACAGGACCCTCCTATGGCTACACCTTC. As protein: CSARTGPSYGYTF.